The 22 T cell receptor beta chains listed next were all sequenced from one sample in a study of T cells after yellow fever vaccination. TCRdb processed the 5' RACE reads anew with MiXCR; each CDR3 protein has one entry. The sample lists 360,000 or so distinct CDR3 sequences; approximately 10% were seen once. This sample comprised PBMCs, obtained on the day of the first yellow fever vaccination. Receptors were obtained from a man in his late teens or twenties who received the YFV17D yellow fever vaccine.

This clonotype was seen a few times. The J gene is TRBJ1-1, the V gene TRBV7-9, with D uncertain. V was clipped by 8 bases and J by 0 bases, with 4 bases between them. Germline CDR1 SEHNR, CDR2 FQNEAQ (reference sequence). The CDR3 totals 11 residues. As DNA, the CDR3 is TGTGCCAGCGAGGTGAACACTGAAGCTTTCTTT. Residues: CASEVNTEAFF.

The rearrangement uses TRBV5-1 and TRBJ1-1; no reliable D call. Deletions cut 4 bases from V and 7 bases from J, with 11 bases between. CDR3 length: 12 residues. CDR1 and CDR2 (germline): SGHRS, YFSETQ. The CDR3: CASSPLGVEAFF. The CDR3 coding sequence is TGCGCCAGCAGCCCGCTCGGGGTTGAAGCTTTCTTT.

In its sample, this clonotype was seen a few times. The genes are TRBV4-1 and TRBJ2-3; 10 bases align to TRBD2. Trimming cost V 3 bases and J 0 bases; bases outside gene matches: 15. Germline V CDR1 and CDR2: MGHRA, YSYEKL. The CDR3 runs to 20 residues. The CDR3 loop is CASSHTFRTSGRISTDTQYF. The DNA of the CDR3 is TGCGCCAGCAGCCATACTTTCCGGACTAGCGGACGAATTAGCACAGATACGCAGTATTTT.

There are many counts of this clonotype. J is TRBJ2-1 and V is TRBV5-1, with TRBD1 identical over 8 bases. The germline V gene encodes CDR1 SGHRS and CDR2 YFSETQ. CDR3 length: 13 amino acids. V shed 7 bases and J 6 bases; nucleotides not matched to a gene: 6. CDR3: CASGEDRVNEQFF. The CDR3 DNA sequence: TGCGCCAGCGGGGAGGACAGGGTCAATGAGCAGTTCTTC.

V gene TRBV11-2 combines with J gene TRBJ2-7, with 9 positions matching TRBD1. Per germline, CDR1 SGHAT and CDR2 FQNNGV. V gave up 5 bases and J gave up 10 bases; unmatched junction bases: 9. The CDR3 is 13 residues long. CDR3 region: CASSPGDRAVQYF. CDR3 nucleotide sequence: TGTGCCAGCAGCCCTGGGGACAGGGCCGTACAGTACTTC.

This clonotype was recorded many times. The chain's CDR3 is CASSLSANPGELFF. DNA for the CDR3: TGTGCCAGCAGTTTATCAGCTAACCCCGGGGAGCTGTTTTTT. This rearrangement joins TRBV12-3 or TRBV12-4 to TRBJ2-2; no clear D. CDR3 size: 14 residues. The germline V and J ends were trimmed by 2 bases and 6 bases, with 10 bases remaining between them.

This clonotype was observed a handful of times. The chain carries TRBV7-2 and TRBJ2-3; maybe TRBD2 (5 bases). The CDR3 is 12 amino acids. Germline values: CDR1 SGHTA, CDR2 FQGNSA. V was cut by 6 bases and J by 5 bases, with 9 bases left in between. CDR3 sequence (DNA): TGTGCCAGCAGTAAACTAGAAGATACGCAGTATTTT. Its protein is CASSKLEDTQYF.

In its sample, this clonotype was seen many times. The chain employs TRBV12-3 or TRBV12-4 and TRBJ2-5; D gene ambiguous. Trimming pared 2 bases from V and 2 bases from J, leaving 9 bases between. This CDR3 is 14 amino acids long. The DNA of the CDR3 is TGTGCCAGCAGTTTAAACAGACGACAAGAGACCCAGTACTTC. This encodes CASSLNRRQETQYF.

CDR3 region: CASNRLYNTGELFF. CDR3 coding DNA: TGTGCCAGCAATAGACTGTATAACACCGGGGAGCTGTTTTTT. The V call is TRBV6-1, the J call TRBJ2-2, with unresolved D. Germline V lookup: CDR1 MNHNS, CDR2 SASEGT. The ends were cut back, 7 bases at V and 2 bases at J, with 11 bases in the middle. The CDR3 runs 14 residues.

This clonotype was recorded a few times. The chain uses TRBV5-1 and TRBJ2-3; D is possibly TRBD2 (5 bases). Trimming left V 2 bases short and J 0 bases short, with 10 bases between. Germline V gene data show CDR1 as SGHRS and CDR2 as YFSETQ. CDR3 length: 15 amino acids. In DNA form, the CDR3 reads TGCGCCAGCAGCTTTAACCCGGGAAGCACAGATACGCAGTATTTT. Amino acid sequence: CASSFNPGSTDTQYF.

This clonotype has ten or more counts. The rearrangement links TRBV4-3 to TRBJ2-2; D is unresolved. Germline values: CDR1 LGHNA, CDR2 YSLEER. This CDR3 has 13 residues. The V end was cut by 0 bases, the J end by 6 bases, with 5 bases between. The CDR3 DNA sequence: TGCGCCAGCAGCCAAGACGTGGCCGGGGAGCTGTTTTTT. Protein product: CASSQDVAGELFF.

This rearrangement joins TRBV6-2 or TRBV6-3 to TRBJ2-7; possible D gene TRBD1, 5 bases. The germline V gene encodes CDR1 MNHEY and CDR2 SVGEGT. The ends were cut back, 6 bases at V and 6 bases at J, with 15 bases in the middle. The CDR3 loop spans 13 amino acids. The CDR3 DNA reads as TGTGCCAGCAGCAGGGCAGGGTTCGGCGAGCAGTACTTC. It yields the protein CASSRAGFGEQYF.

This clonotype was seen ten or more times. This chain joins TRBV24-1 and TRBJ2-3, with 8 bases aligning to TRBD2. V gave up 5 bases and J gave up 5 bases; unmatched junction bases: 11. The CDR3 totals 16 residues. Germline V lookup: CDR1 KGHDR, CDR2 SFDVKD. CDR3 nucleotide sequence: TGTGCCACCAGTGGGGAGTCCGGGGGGGCGGAAGATACGCAGTATTTT. It specifies CATSGESGGAEDTQYF.

CDR3 DNA sequence: TGCGCCAGCAGCACCGGACAGGGTCATCTATCCTACAATGAGCAGTTCTTC. Its protein product is CASSTGQGHLSYNEQFF. V and J are TRBV5-1 and TRBJ2-1, with TRBD1 matching 8 bases. The junction had 10 bases not matched to a gene; V was cut back by 4 bases and J by 1 base. CDR3 length equals 17 residues. The germline CDR1 and CDR2 sequences are SGHRS and YFSETQ.

This clonotype was seen a handful of times. The chain links TRBV20-1 to TRBJ2-1, with D perhaps TRBD2 (5 bases). The germline gives CDR1 DFQATT, CDR2 SNEGSKA (reference sequence). The length of the CDR3 is 14 residues. Trimming took off 0 bases at V and 7 bases at J, with 13 bases between the two ends. This chain's CDR3 is CSAREPLEENEQFF. CDR3 nucleotide sequence: TGCAGTGCTAGAGAACCCTTGGAGGAGAATGAGCAGTTCTTC.

The sample holds many counts of this clonotype. DNA for the CDR3: TGTGCCAGCAGCTTTAGCGGACAGGGATACTACGAGCAGTACTTC. It yields the protein CASSFSGQGYYEQYF. The chain employs TRBV7-2 and TRBJ2-7, with 8 bases identical to TRBD1. Germline V CDR1 and CDR2: SGHTA, FQGNSA. The CDR3 has 15 residues. The V and J ends lost 3 bases and 3 bases, in that order; junction bases with no gene match: 7.

This clonotype appeared a few times. CDR3 DNA sequence: TGTGCCAGCAGGCGGGCAGCTGGATCACCCCTCCACTTT. It is translated as CASRRAAGSPLHF. The rearrangement uses TRBV7-2 and TRBJ1-6, with D unresolved. Deletions cut 6 bases from V and 10 bases from J, with 13 bases between. The CDR3 loop spans 13 amino acids. The germline V gene has CDR1 SGHTA and CDR2 FQGNSA.

CDR3 sequence reads: CASSPTVPQGTEAFF. CDR3 nucleotides: TGTGCCAGCAGCCCGACGGTACCTCAGGGCACTGAAGCTTTCTTT. The chain uses TRBV7-8 and TRBJ1-1, with a weak D call TRBD1 (5 bases). V was pared by 5 bases and J by 4 bases, with 17 bases between. The V gene's germline CDR1 is SGHVS and CDR2 FQNEAQ. CDR3 size: 15 residues.

This clonotype was observed many times. V and J are TRBV4-3 and TRBJ2-7, with TRBD1 matching 8 bases. The CDR3 contains 17 residues. The germline V gene encodes CDR1 LGHNA and CDR2 YSLEER. J gave up 3 bases and V 1 base, and 11 bases lay outside the gene matches. The CDR3 nucleotides are TGCGCCAGCAGCCAAGGAGGTTATCGGACAGGGATCTACGAGCAGTACTTC. Its translation: CASSQGGYRTGIYEQYF.

This clonotype was observed at least ten times. This chain uses TRBV20-1 with TRBJ2-7; maybe TRBD1 (5 bases). CDR1 is DFQATT and CDR2 is SNEGSKA in the germline V gene (reference sequence). The CDR3 length is 14 residues. V was trimmed by 3 bases and J by 4 bases, leaving 16 bases between them. The CDR3 DNA is TGCAGTGCTAGTAAGGGGCTAGACATATACGAGCAGTACTTC. Translating it yields CSASKGLDIYEQYF.

The sample holds many counts of this clonotype. This chain links TRBV5-1 with TRBJ2-5; no clear D. The germline gives CDR1 SGHRS, CDR2 YFSETQ. Trimming removed 2 bases at V and 2 bases at J, with 7 bases between. CDR3 length: 13 residues. This CDR3 is CASSFSRQETQYF. The DNA for the CDR3 is TGCGCCAGCAGCTTCTCCAGGCAAGAGACCCAGTACTTC.

The count of this clonotype is one. The J gene is TRBJ2-1, the V gene TRBV4-3, with 10 nucleotides matching TRBD2. Trimming at V came to 1 base and at J to 1 base, leaving 4 bases not matched to a gene. This CDR3 comprises 17 residues. CDR1 and CDR2 from the germline V gene are LGHNA and YSLEER. The CDR3 reads CASSQVSGGASYNEQFF. CDR3 DNA sequence: TGCGCCAGCAGCCAAGTCAGCGGGGGGGCGTCCTACAATGAGCAGTTCTTC.